These 25 T cell receptor beta chains originate from one sample sequenced in a study of blood T cell repertoires in COVID-19. Profiled with immunoSEQ multiplex PCR; TCRdb holds only in-frame clones, not every one. The sample shows approximately 250,000 clones, around four fifths of them seen only once. Sequencing was done on a sample of peripheral blood. The receptors derive from a man in his 60s who had recovered from COVID-19.

The chain employs TRBV18 and TRBJ2-7, with TRBD2 matching over 7 bases. Germline V gene lookup returns CDR1 KGHSH and CDR2 LQKENI. V shed 3 bases and J 1 base; nucleotides not matched to a gene: 3. This CDR3 comprises 14 residues. CDR3: CASSPGRLSYEQYF. Here the CDR3 DNA reads TGTGCCAGCTCACCCGGGAGGTTATCCTACGAGCAGTACTTC.

This clone was observed a single time. The chain combines TRBV11-3 with TRBJ2-3; perhaps TRBD2 as D (5 bases). The CDR3 extends over 12 amino acids. Germline-derived CDR1 and CDR2 are SGHNT and YENEEA. The V and J ends lost 7 bases and 4 bases respectively, with 9 bases between them. This chain's CDR3 is CASKGAADTQYF. The CDR3 DNA is TGTGCCAGCAAGGGAGCCGCAGATACGCAGTATTTT.

The chain has TRBV30 and TRBJ1-2, with TRBD1 identical over 11 bases. V gave up 3 bases and J gave up 2 bases; unmatched junction bases: 20. This CDR3 is built from 20 residues. Per germline, CDR1 GTSNPN and CDR2 SVGIG (reference sequence). The CDR3 here is CAWRLIRTRTGGGGNYGYTF. Written as DNA, the CDR3 is TGTGCCTGGAGGCTAATCCGAACGCGGACAGGGGGCGGGGGGAACTATGGCTACACCTTC. The whole variable domain, filled in from reference TRBV30 and TRBJ1-2, reads SQTIHQWPATLVQPVGSPLSLECTVEGTSNPNLYWYRQAAGRGLQLLFYSVGIGQISSEVPQNLSASRPQDRQFILSSKKLLLSDSGFYLCAWRLIRTRTGGGGNYGYTFGSGTRLTVV.

This clone has just a few counts. This chain links TRBV6-6 with TRBJ2-3; maybe TRBD1 (6 bases). This CDR3 region has 13 residues. Between the trimmed V and J ends, which lost 7 bases and 6 bases, there was a span of 14 bases. Germline V gene sequence: CDR1 MNHNY, CDR2 SVGAGI (reference sequence). CDR3 region: CASMFGGRDTQYF. CDR3 coding DNA: TGTGCCAGCATGTTTGGGGGCAGGGATACGCAGTATTTT.

V usage is TRBV14 and J usage is TRBJ2-1; D is perhaps TRBD1 (5 bases). V shed 3 bases and J shed 5 bases, with 17 bases lying between them. The germline CDR1 and CDR2 sequences are SGHDN and FVKESK. This CDR3 contains 16 residues. CDR3 DNA: TGTGCCAGCAGCCACTTGACAGAGAATTACGACAATGAGCAGTTCTTC. Protein product: CASSHLTENYDNEQFF.

The J gene is TRBJ1-4, the V gene TRBV4-2, with D possibly being TRBD1 (5 bases). Trimming stripped 4 bases from V and 3 bases from J, with 15 bases between. The CDR3 has 16 residues. Looked up from germline, CDR1 is LGHNA and CDR2 is YNFKEQ. The CDR3 nucleotides are TGTGCCAGCAGCCGGCACACAGCGGGGGCTAATGAAAAACTGTTTTTT. Translated: CASSRHTAGANEKLFF.

The chain combines TRBV5-1 with TRBJ2-1; D might be TRBD2 (6 bases). V lost 3 bases and J lost 3, with 13 bases in between. The CDR3 length is 15 residues. CDR1 is SGHRS, CDR2 YFSETQ, per germline. This chain's CDR3 is CASSYGGNRYNEQFF. Written as DNA, the CDR3 is TGCGCCAGCAGCTACGGCGGGAACCGCTACAATGAGCAGTTCTTC.

This chain joins TRBV5-1 and TRBJ2-1, with 7 positions matching TRBD2. Trimming at V came to 3 bases and at J to 0 bases, leaving 3 bases not matched to a gene. This CDR3 comprises 15 residues. CDR1 and CDR2 (germline): SGHRS, YFSETQ. DNA of the CDR3: TGCGCCAGCAGCTCCGGGGGGAACTCCTACAATGAGCAGTTCTTC. As protein: CASSSGGNSYNEQFF.

A single count supports this clone. The V gene is TRBV6-5, the J gene TRBJ2-1, with 7 bases identical to TRBD1. The CDR3 runs 15 residues. The V segment lost 5 bases and the J segment 0 bases; nucleotides outside the gene matches: 4. The germline gives CDR1 MNHEY, CDR2 SVGAGI. CDR3 loop: CASSPDRDSYNEQFF. CDR3 nucleotides: TGTGCCAGCAGTCCCGACAGGGACTCCTACAATGAGCAGTTCTTC.

CDR3 sequence (DNA): TGCAGCTCCGTTGGGGCTTTGGGCTACACCTTC. This encodes CSSVGALGYTF. This sequence joins TRBV29-1 and TRBJ1-2; a possible D gene is TRBD1 (5 bases). CDR3 length: 11 amino acids. CDR1 and CDR2 from the germline V gene are SQVTM and ANQGSEA. With 8 bases removed from V and 8 bases from J, the gap between germline ends came to 15 bases.

This clone has just one count. The rearrangement uses TRBV28 and TRBJ1-2, with a possible D match to TRBD1 (6 bases). V dropped 6 bases and J dropped 5 bases, with 13 bases sitting between them. This CDR3 spans 13 amino acids. Per germline, CDR1 MDHEN and CDR2 SYDVKM. CDR3 residues: CASRTGTPYGYTF. The CDR3, as DNA: TGTGCCAGCAGAACCGGGACACCTTATGGCTACACCTTC.

The chain links TRBV28 to TRBJ1-5; maybe TRBD1 (6 bases). CDR3 size: 15 residues. Trimming took 2 bases from V and 6 from J, leaving 14 bases between them. CDR1 is MDHEN and CDR2 is SYDVKM in the germline V gene. The CDR3 coding sequence is TGTGCCAGCAGTTTAAAGAACAGGGCCGGTCAGCCCCAGCATTTT. This translates into CASSLKNRAGQPQHF. Complete variable domain (other parts from reference TRBV28 and TRBJ1-5): DVKVTQSSRYLVKRTGEKVFLECVQDMDHENMFWYRQDPGLGLRLIYFSYDVKMKEKGDIPEGYSVSREKKERFSLILESASTNQTSMYLCASSLKNRAGQPQHFGDGTRLSIL.

The rearrangement links TRBV6-6 to TRBJ2-1, with 12 positions matching TRBD1. This CDR3 has 16 residues. V shed 10 bases and J 9 bases; nucleotides not matched to a gene: 16. In germline, CDR1 is MNHNY, CDR2 SVGAGI (reference sequence). CDR3 sequence reads: CAISPPGTGGVGEQFF. CDR3 coding DNA: TGTGCCATCTCACCCCCCGGGACAGGGGGCGTGGGTGAGCAGTTCTTC.

This chain connects TRBV14 to TRBJ2-7; D remains ambiguous. V was pared by 0 bases and J by 7 bases, with 13 bases between. From germline, CDR1 is SGHDN and CDR2 FVKESK. The CDR3 has 14 residues. CDR3 nucleotide sequence: TGTGCCAGCAGCCAAGATCTTAGCAGTTCTGAGCAGTACTTC. Translated, it gives CASSQDLSSSEQYF.

V usage is TRBV3-1 (or the pseudogene TRBV3-2) and J usage is TRBJ1-5; 9 bases align to TRBD1. With 5 bases clipped from V and 7 bases from J, the junction kept 6 bases outside the gene matches. Germline loops: CDR1 LGHDT, CDR2 YNNKEL (reference sequence). The CDR3 sequence is 14 residues long. CDR3 DNA sequence: TGTGCCAGCAGCTACAGGGGGCAGACCCAGCCCCAGCATTTT. Translating gives CASSYRGQTQPQHF.

The rearrangement links TRBV18 to TRBJ1-1; TRBD1 might be the D (6 bases). The CDR3 contains 15 residues. V was trimmed by 3 bases and J by 1 base, leaving 12 bases between them. Germline CDR1 and CDR2: KGHSH and LQKENI. In DNA, the CDR3 is TGTGCCAGCTCACCGATCACAGGGAGGAACACTGAAGCTTTCTTT. It yields the protein CASSPITGRNTEAFF.

This clone was observed a handful of times. A junction boundary mismatches the germline segment, possibly from a read error. The chain couples TRBV19 to TRBJ1-5; D might be TRBD1 (5 bases). CDR1 LNHDA and CDR2 SQIVND come from the germline V gene (reference sequence). This CDR3 comprises 17 residues. The CDR3 is CATSSVEGLGSNQPQHF. The DNA of the CDR3 is TGTGCCACTAGTTCTGTGGAGGGGCTAGGCAGCAATCAGCCCCAGCATTTT. The full variable domain, completed using reference TRBV19 and TRBJ1-5, is DGGITQSPKYLFRKEGQNVTLSCEQNLNHDAMYWYRQDPGQGLRLIYYSQIVNDFQKGDIAEGYSVSREKKESFPLTVTSAQKNPTAFYLCATSSVEGLGSNQPQHFGDGTRLSIL.

The chain joins TRBV19 to TRBJ1-2; no clear D. The CDR3 extends over 14 amino acids. Trimming shortened V by 3 bases and J by 5 bases, and 13 bases separated the two germline ends. The germline V gene has CDR1 LNHDA and CDR2 SQIVND (reference sequence). For the CDR3, the DNA is TGTGCCAGTAGTATCTCTGCGGCGGGATATGGCTACACCTTC. Translating gives CASSISAAGYGYTF.

The chain is built from TRBV18 and TRBJ1-2; D is possibly TRBD1 (6 bases). The V and J ends lost 5 bases and 4 bases respectively, with 14 bases between them. The CDR3 extends over 14 amino acids. Germline CDR1 and CDR2: KGHSH and LQKENI. This CDR3 reads CASSTGGGSYGYTF. The CDR3 nucleotides read TGTGCCAGCTCAACGGGAGGGGGGTCCTATGGCTACACCTTC.

Here the CDR3 reads CASSKRLVDEQFF. Written as DNA, the CDR3 is TGTGCCAGCAGCAAACGACTAGTCGATGAGCAGTTCTTC. This chain joins TRBV5-8 and TRBJ2-1, with a weak D call TRBD2 (6 bases). The germline gives CDR1 SGHTS, CDR2 YDEGEE. V was shortened by 4 bases and J by 8 bases, with 13 bases between the two germline ends. The CDR3 is 13 amino acids.

The chain combines TRBV7-8 with TRBJ2-1; D not resolved. Trimming took off 5 bases at V and 10 bases at J, with 12 bases between the two ends. The CDR3 extends over 12 amino acids. Germline CDR1 SGHVS, CDR2 FQNEAQ. The CDR3 loop reads CASSPLLREQFF. CDR3 in DNA: TGTGCCAGCAGCCCCCTCCTGCGGGAGCAGTTCTTC.

The rearrangement uses TRBV11-2 and TRBJ2-1, with a weak D call TRBD2 (5 bases). This CDR3 comprises 14 residues. V lost 1 base to trimming and J lost 10 bases, with 14 bases between them. Germline CDR1 SGHAT, CDR2 FQNNGV. The CDR3: CASSLGPRGSEQFF. The CDR3, as DNA: TGTGCCAGCAGCTTAGGGCCCCGGGGAAGCGAGCAGTTCTTC.

This clone was picked up a small number of times. The V and J genes are TRBV28 and TRBJ2-7; maybe TRBD1 (5 bases). Germline values: CDR1 MDHEN, CDR2 SYDVKM. V was trimmed by 2 bases and J by 6 bases, leaving 14 bases between them. This CDR3 spans 14 amino acids. CDR3 nucleotide sequence: TGTGCCAGCAGTTTAGGTTTAGGGGTCTTCGAGCAGTACTTC. Translated: CASSLGLGVFEQYF.

The chain couples TRBV11-2 to TRBJ2-5, with TRBD2 identical over 7 bases. Looked up from germline, CDR1 is SGHAT and CDR2 is FQNNGV. V lost 6 bases to trimming and J lost 6 bases; unmatched junction nucleotides: 10. The CDR3 extends over 14 amino acids. CDR3 region: CASSPERGRQTQYF. CDR3 nucleotide sequence: TGTGCCAGCAGTCCCGAGCGGGGTAGGCAGACCCAGTACTTC.

The rearrangement uses TRBV29-1 and TRBJ2-1; 11 positions match TRBD2. V lost 6 bases, J lost 4 bases, and 8 bases stayed unmatched. The CDR3 is made up of 15 amino acids. Germline loops: CDR1 SQVTM, CDR2 ANQGSEA. The CDR3 DNA sequence: TGCAGCGTCGTGGCCGGGACTAGCGGATACAATGAGCAGTTCTTC. This encodes CSVVAGTSGYNEQFF.